Each of the 26 T cell receptor beta chains below was sequenced from the same sample in a study of cytomegalovirus exposure and HLA in healthy donors. The method was immunoSEQ multiplex PCR; TCRdb's version includes in-frame clones alone and lacks a portion of them. Among more than 45,000 clones listed, about 91% were seen once. The sequencing sample was made of PBMCs. These receptors were collected from a woman aged 30 to 39 in good health and CMV-seronegative.

V is TRBV5-4 and J is TRBJ2-5; 10 bases match TRBD1. Germline trimming cut 5 bases from V and 5 bases from J; bases unmatched to any gene: 3. The CDR3 has 13 amino acids. Germline CDR1 is SGHNT and CDR2 is YYREEE (reference sequence). The CDR3 loop is CASRTDRGETQYF. In DNA, the CDR3 is TGTGCCAGCAGAACGGACAGGGGGGAGACCCAGTACTTC. The whole variable domain, remainder taken from reference TRBV5-4 and TRBJ2-5, is ETGVTQSPTHLIKTRGQQVTLRCSSQSGHNTVSWYQQALGQGPQFIFQYYREEENGRGNFPPRFSGLQFPNYSSELNVNALELDDSALYLCASRTDRGETQYFGPGTRLLVL.

This clone was observed a handful of times. The rearrangement uses TRBV6-5 and TRBJ1-1, with D unresolved. This CDR3 region has 15 residues. The germline gives CDR1 MNHEY, CDR2 SVGAGI. Trimming took off 6 bases at V and 6 bases at J, with 20 bases between the two ends. CDR3 nucleotides: TGTGCCAGCAGAAAGGGAGACGTCATTCGCGCTGAAGCTTTCTTT. The encoded protein is CASRKGDVIRAEAFF.

The V and J genes are TRBV5-8 and TRBJ1-1; D is unclear. The CDR3 runs 15 residues. In germline, CDR1 is SGHTS, CDR2 YDEGEE. V was clipped by 0 bases and J by 1 base, with 10 bases between them. CDR3 DNA sequence: TGTGCCAGCAGCTTGGCCGGTTTTCGGAACACTGAAGCTTTCTTT. Protein product: CASSLAGFRNTEAFF. The variable domain in full, with the rest retrieved from reference TRBV5-8 and TRBJ1-1, is EAGVTQSPTHLIKTRGQQATLRCSPISGHTSVYWYQQALGLGLQFLLWYDEGEERNRGNFPPRFSGRQFPNYSSELNVNALELEDSALYLCASSLAGFRNTEAFFGQGTRLTVV.

This clone occurred once. This chain connects TRBV5-1 to TRBJ1-2; tentative D call: TRBD1 (5 bases). The V end lost 4 bases, the J end lost 7 bases, and 17 bases lay between the germline ends. The CDR3 consists of 14 residues. CDR1 is SGHRS, CDR2 YFSETQ, per germline. Here the CDR3 DNA reads TGCGCCAGCAGCCAGAGACCAGGGAACGCTGGCTACACCTTC. Translation: CASSQRPGNAGYTF.

The chain is built from TRBV2 and TRBJ2-2, with TRBD1 matching 10 bases. Trimming took 7 bases from V and 4 from J; bases not matched to a gene: 6. CDR1 and CDR2 (germline): SNHLY, FYNNEI. The CDR3 is 15 residues long. The CDR3: CASKGQGRVTGELFF. The CDR3 nucleotides are TGTGCCAGCAAGGGACAGGGGAGGGTCACCGGGGAGCTGTTTTTT.

The chain recombines TRBV6-1 with TRBJ2-2; TRBD2 aligns across 11 bases. CDR1 and CDR2 from the germline V gene are MNHNS and SASEGT. This CDR3 is 18 amino acids long. V lost 4 bases and J lost 0; bases outside the gene matches: 7. The CDR3, as DNA: TGTGCCAGCAGTGGTACTAGCGGGAGAAACGCGAACACCGGGGAGCTGTTTTTT. This gives the protein CASSGTSGRNANTGELFF.

This chain connects TRBV7-3 to TRBJ2-3; 10 nucleotides line up with TRBD2. CDR1 is SGHTA and CDR2 is FQGTGA in the germline V gene. CDR3 length: 16 residues. The J segment lost 4 bases and the V segment lost 2 bases, leaving 6 bases of the junction unmatched. This chain's CDR3 is CASSLWLAGVPDTQYF. The CDR3 coding sequence is TGTGCCAGCAGCTTATGGCTAGCGGGAGTCCCAGATACGCAGTATTTT.

CDR3 bases: TGTGCCAGCAGTTACCCGCCAGGGGTCGGGTATGGCTACACCTTC. Protein sequence: CASSYPPGVGYGYTF. The rearrangement uses TRBV28 and TRBJ1-2, with D possibly being TRBD1 (6 bases). Germline V gives CDR1 MDHEN, CDR2 SYDVKM. CDR3 length: 15 amino acids. Trimming stripped 4 bases from V and 5 bases from J, with 17 bases between.

The chain has TRBV11-2 and TRBJ2-7; TRBD1 matches 8 bases. This CDR3 has 17 amino acids. CDR1 and CDR2 (germline): SGHAT, FQNNGV. V shed 5 bases and J 0 bases; nucleotides not matched to a gene: 12. The DNA of the CDR3 is TGTGCCAGCAGCCTTGCCGGACAGGGACACCTCTCCTACGAGCAGTACTTC. Residues: CASSLAGQGHLSYEQYF.

The chain recombines TRBV28 with TRBJ2-1; 10 bases are shared with TRBD2. This CDR3 region has 14 residues. Germline V gives CDR1 MDHEN, CDR2 SYDVKM. V shed 5 bases, J shed 4 bases, and the junction held 2 bases outside the gene matches. As DNA, the CDR3 is TGTGCCAGCAGTCCAGCGGGAGGGTACAATGAGCAGTTCTTC. It codes for CASSPAGGYNEQFF.

This sequence joins TRBV28 and TRBJ2-1; 11 positions agree with TRBD2. This CDR3 has 15 amino acids. The ends lost 5 bases at V and 9 bases at J; junction bases unmatched: 9. From germline, CDR1 is MDHEN and CDR2 SYDVKM. CDR3 protein: CASSTLAGGIGEQFF. CDR3 nucleotides: TGTGCCAGCAGTACCCTAGCGGGAGGTATCGGTGAGCAGTTCTTC.

J is TRBJ2-7 and V is TRBV30; 8 bases map to TRBD2. CDR1 and CDR2 from the germline V gene are GTSNPN and SVGIG (reference sequence). J was trimmed by 6 bases and V by 1 base; bases with no gene match: 11. The CDR3 length is 15 residues. The CDR3 sequence is CAWSAVAGSLSEQYF. The CDR3 nucleotides read TGTGCCTGGAGTGCCGTAGCGGGGTCCTTGAGCGAGCAGTACTTC.

The genes are TRBV19 and TRBJ2-7; D is undetermined. CDR1 and CDR2 (germline): LNHDA, SQIVND (reference sequence). The germline V and J ends were trimmed by 3 bases and 1 base, with 10 bases remaining between them. CDR3 length equals 14 residues. The CDR3 here is CASSIAPGSYEQYF. The CDR3 nucleotides read TGTGCCAGTAGTATTGCCCCAGGTTCCTACGAGCAGTACTTC.

The rearrangement links TRBV7-3 to TRBJ2-3; TRBD1 aligns across 10 bases. Germline V lookup: CDR1 SGHTA, CDR2 FQGTGA. The CDR3 spans 15 residues. Trimming removed 5 bases from V and 3 bases from J; junction bases left unmatched: 5. The CDR3 region is CASSRPGQGTDTQYF. The DNA for the CDR3 is TGTGCCAGCAGCCGACCGGGACAGGGGACAGATACGCAGTATTTT. The full variable domain, with the rest looked up from reference TRBV7-3 and TRBJ2-3, is GAGVSQTPSNKVTEKGKYVELRCDPISGHTALYWYRQSLGQGPEFLIYFQGTGAADDSGLPNDRFFAVRPEGSVSTLKIQRTERGDSAVYLCASSRPGQGTDTQYFGPGTRLTVL.

The V call is TRBV4-2, the J call TRBJ2-7, with D maybe TRBD2 (6 bases). The CDR3 sequence is 15 residues long. Per the germline V gene, CDR1 is LGHNA and CDR2 is YNFKEQ. V was shortened by 0 bases and J by 3 bases, with 12 bases between the two germline ends. The DNA for the CDR3 is TGTGCCAGCAGCCAAGATCTGGAGGGAGTCTACGAGCAGTACTTC. Its translation is CASSQDLEGVYEQYF.

Note on this clone: Other nucleotide sequences from this sample produce the same CDR3. CDR3 sequence reads: CASSLDSSYNEQFF. Written as DNA, the CDR3 is TGCGCCAGCAGCTTGGACAGCTCCTACAATGAGCAGTTCTTC. This chain links TRBV5-1 with TRBJ2-1; D unclear. The V gene lost 0 bases and the J gene lost 0 bases, with 4 bases spanning the gap. CDR3 length: 14 residues. CDR1 and CDR2 from the germline V gene are SGHRS and YFSETQ.

This clone has just one count. The V call is TRBV6-5, the J call TRBJ1-5; 8 nucleotides align to TRBD1. The ends lost 1 base at V and 6 bases at J; junction bases unmatched: 5. CDR1 MNHEY and CDR2 SVGAGI come from the germline V gene. This CDR3 contains 15 residues. CDR3 nucleotides: TGTGCCAGCAGTTACTTTTCAGGGGGCGGTCAGCCCCAGCATTTT. Its translation: CASSYFSGGGQPQHF.

The chain uses TRBV4-1 and TRBJ2-2, with 9 bases lining up with TRBD2. Germline CDR1 is MGHRA and CDR2 is YSYEKL. Unmatched junction bases numbered 15, after V lost 1 base and J lost 3 bases. The CDR3 has 20 residues. The CDR3 sequence: CASSQGSGTSPFIYTGELFF. CDR3 nucleotide sequence: TGCGCCAGCAGCCAAGGGTCCGGGACTAGCCCCTTTATTTACACCGGGGAGCTGTTTTTT.

The J gene is TRBJ1-1, the V gene TRBV13; D possibly corresponds to TRBD1 (6 bases). Germline V gives CDR1 PRHDT, CDR2 FYEKMQ (reference sequence). CDR3 length equals 15 residues. Between the trimmed V and J ends, which lost 5 bases and 0 bases, there was a span of 13 bases. The CDR3 nucleotides read TGTGCCAGCAGCGCATCAGGGGTGGTGAACACTGAAGCTTTCTTT. Amino acid sequence: CASSASGVVNTEAFF.

This clone was recorded once. The chain has TRBV18 and TRBJ1-3; 8 bases agree with TRBD1. The CDR3 runs to 12 residues. Germline values: CDR1 KGHSH, CDR2 LQKENI. V trimming: 6 bases; J trimming: 8 bases; junction bases outside the gene matches: 3. The CDR3: CASSDRGDTIYF. The CDR3 DNA is TGTGCCAGCTCTGACAGGGGCGACACCATATATTTT. The variable domain in full, with the rest retrieved from reference TRBV18 and TRBJ1-3, is NAGVMQNPRHLVRRRGQEARLRCSPMKGHSHVYWYRQLPEEGLKFMVYLQKENIIDESGMPKERFSAEFPKEGPSILRIQQVVRGDSAAYFCASSDRGDTIYFGEGSWLTVV.

The rearrangement links TRBV28 to TRBJ1-4; TRBD1 matches 9 bases. This CDR3 comprises 15 residues. CDR1 and CDR2 from the germline V gene are MDHEN and SYDVKM. V gave up 6 bases and J gave up 3 bases; unmatched junction bases: 5. CDR3 residues: CASRGGTGPNEKLFF. CDR3 nucleotides: TGTGCCAGCAGGGGGGGGACAGGGCCTAATGAAAAACTGTTTTTT.

J is TRBJ2-7 and V is TRBV5-1, with D possibly matching TRBD1 (6 bases). Trimming cost V 0 bases and J 6 bases, with 16 bases left between them. There are 15 residues in the CDR3. Germline assignment: CDR1 SGHRS and CDR2 YFSETQ. The CDR3 spells CASSLGSGVLSEQYF. The DNA for the CDR3 is TGCGCCAGCAGCTTGGGGTCAGGGGTTTTATCCGAGCAGTACTTC.

V gene TRBV7-8 combines with J gene TRBJ2-1; TRBD1 is a possible D gene (6 bases). This CDR3 region has 15 residues. Germline V gene sequence: CDR1 SGHVS, CDR2 FQNEAQ. The V and J ends lost 5 bases and 10 bases respectively, with 21 bases between them. DNA for the CDR3: TGTGCCAGCAGCCAGCCCGGGACACCCCCCAGGGAGCAGTTCTTC. Residues: CASSQPGTPPREQFF.

The V and J genes are TRBV18 and TRBJ2-2, with no clear D. The V and J ends lost 3 bases and 1 base respectively, with 6 bases between them. The CDR3 totals 14 residues. Germline V gives CDR1 KGHSH, CDR2 LQKENI. CDR3 in DNA: TGTGCCAGCTCACCCGAGAGGAACACCGGGGAGCTGTTTTTT. Encoded protein: CASSPERNTGELFF.

This clone was seen only once. The gene calls are TRBV28 and TRBJ1-2, with a tentative D call TRBD1 (5 bases). The CDR3 loop spans 13 amino acids. Germline V CDR1 and CDR2: MDHEN, SYDVKM. Trimming left V 2 bases short and J 2 bases short, with 6 bases between. The CDR3 nucleotides are TGTGCCAGCAGTTTACAGGGAAACTATGGCTACACCTTC. It codes for CASSLQGNYGYTF.

The rearrangement joins TRBV11-1 to TRBJ2-7, with TRBD1 identical over 10 bases. The CDR3 runs 14 residues. Germline trimming cut 5 bases from V and 3 bases from J; bases unmatched to any gene: 4. Germline CDR1 and CDR2: SGHAT and FQDESV (reference sequence). This CDR3 reads CASSAGTGVYEQYF. DNA for the CDR3: TGTGCCAGCAGCGCCGGGACAGGGGTCTACGAGCAGTACTTC.